Listed below are T cell receptor beta chains from one sample, sequenced in a study of CD8+ T cells in alopecia areata. Clones were read by immunoSEQ multiplex PCR, and TCRdb kept only the in-frame ones, dropping some. Of roughly 190,000 clones in the sample, approximately 57% were seen once. This specimen consisted of CD4+ T cells sorted from blood, obtained at week 24, from a patient treated with tofacitinib. These receptor sequences come from a human donor with alopecia areata. Each CDR3 is given with its conserved first and last residue. The order of the fields is J gene, D gene, V gene, clone size, CDR3 protein, CDR3 DNA. D genes are given only for firm matches. Where a row states a size, it is once, few, many or the class of an expanded clone; other rows omit it.

>TRBJ2-7|-|TRBV4-1|many
CASSPSYEQYF
TGCGCCAGCAGCCCCTCCTACGAGCAGTACTTC
>TRBJ2-5|TRBD1|TRBV4-3|-
CASSQGTGRETQYF
TGCGCCAGCAGCCAAGGGACAGGGAGAGAGACCCAGTACTTC
>TRBJ2-1|-|TRBV4-3|-
CASSQQGGRRFF
TGCGCCAGCAGCCAACAAGGTGGCAGGAGGTTCTTC
>TRBJ2-3|-|TRBV6-1|-
CASSDRGWASTDTQYF
TGTGCCAGCAGTGACAGGGGATGGGCAAGCACAGATACGCAGTATTTT
>TRBJ2-1|TRBD2|TRBV11-3|-
CASSLGEAGGSYNEQFF
TGTGCCAGCAGCTTAGGAGAGGCGGGGGGCTCCTACAATGAGCAGTTCTTC
>TRBJ2-7|-|TRBV27|-
CASRILAGRTYEQYF
TGTGCCAGCAGAATACTGGCGGGGAGGACCTACGAGCAGTACTTC
>TRBJ2-5|TRBD1|TRBV18|-
CASSPVAGTGQETQYF
TGTGCCAGCTCACCTGTTGCCGGGACAGGGCAAGAGACCCAGTACTTC
>TRBJ2-3|-|TRBV10-3|few
CAIRRDSTDTQYF
TGTGCCATCCGGCGGGACAGCACAGATACGCAGTATTTT
>TRBJ1-6|-|TRBV5-6|-
CASSLTASSPLHF
TGTGCCAGCAGCTTGACAGCAAGTTCACCCCTCCACTTT
>TRBJ1-2|TRBD1|TRBV6-1|-
CASSVSGGYGYTF
TGTGCCAGCAGTGTTTCAGGGGGTTATGGCTACACCTTC
>TRBJ2-7|-|TRBV28|few
CASRQNYEQYF
TGTGCCAGCAGACAGAACTACGAGCAGTACTTC
>TRBJ2-1|TRBD2|TRBV19|few
CASSHPKRGGRYEQFF
TGTGCCAGTAGTCACCCGAAACGGGGGGGCCGGTATGAGCAGTTCTTC
>TRBJ2-7|TRBD1|TRBV5-1|-
CASSPGQGGSYEQYF
TGCGCCAGCAGCCCTGGACAGGGTGGGTCCTACGAGCAGTACTTC
>TRBJ2-1|TRBD2|TRBV4-2|few
CASSPGTSGGSSYNEQFF
TGTGCCAGCAGCCCCGGGACTAGCGGGGGGAGCTCCTACAATGAGCAGTTCTTC
>TRBJ2-5|-|TRBV7-8|-
CASSVDGSYGETQYF
TGTGCCAGCAGCGTCGACGGAAGTTATGGGGAGACCCAGTACTTC
>TRBJ1-2|TRBD1|TRBV11-2|-
CASSLQGDYGYTF
TGTGCCAGCAGCTTACAGGGGGACTATGGCTACACCTTC
>TRBJ2-7|TRBD1|TRBV2|-
CASSEQAGGWNEQYF
TGTGCCAGCAGTGAACAGGCAGGGGGCTGGAACGAGCAGTACTTC
>TRBJ2-3|TRBD1|TRBV30|-
CAWRIQGLDTQYF
TGTGCCTGGAGAATACAGGGGCTAGATACGCAGTATTTT
>TRBJ2-2|-|TRBV5-4|once
CASGGLSVTNTGELFF
TGTGCCAGCGGCGGACTGAGTGTAACGAACACCGGGGAGCTGTTTTTT
>TRBJ1-1|-|TRBV20-1|once
CSAPIQAEAFF
TGCAGTGCCCCGATCCAGGCTGAAGCTTTCTTT
>TRBJ1-5|-|TRBV7-8|few
CASSLLGRDQPQHF
TGTGCCAGCAGCTTATTGGGGCGCGATCAGCCCCAGCATTTT
>TRBJ2-5|-|TRBV5-1|-
CASRPPRSPETQYF
TGCGCCAGCAGACCGCCCCGAAGCCCTGAGACCCAGTACTTC
>TRBJ1-1|-|TRBV9|-
CASSVEGLNTEAFF
TGTGCCAGCAGCGTAGAGGGGTTGAACACTGAAGCTTTCTTT
>TRBJ2-3|-|TRBV18|few
CASSPRASGTDTQYF
TGTGCCAGCTCACCACGAGCTAGCGGCACAGATACGCAGTATTTT
>TRBJ1-5|TRBD1|TRBV11-2|-
CASSLAGQNQPQHF
TGTGCCAGCAGCCTTGCGGGACAGAATCAGCCCCAGCATTTT
>TRBJ2-1|-|TRBV10-1|-
CASSGLAVGLTNEQFF
TGCGCCAGCAGCGGCCTAGCTGTGGGGCTTACCAATGAGCAGTTCTTC
>TRBJ2-6|-|TRBV30|-
CACYGPGANVLTF
TGTGCCTGTTATGGCCCTGGGGCCAACGTCCTGACTTTC
>TRBJ1-1|-|TRBV18|-
CATTPGEVMNTEAFF
TGTGCCACCACGCCAGGGGAGGTGATGAACACTGAAGCTTTCTTT
>TRBJ2-7|-|TRBV29-1|-
CSVSDYEQYF
TGCAGCGTTTCTGACTACGAGCAGTACTTC
>TRBJ1-1|-|TRBV29-1|few
CSVVGQPNTEAFF
TGCAGCGTTGTTGGACAGCCTAACACTGAAGCTTTCTTT
>TRBJ2-7|-|TRBV4-1|-
CASFGGRRGRGAYEQYF
TGCGCCAGCTTCGGGGGACGCCGGGGCAGGGGGGCTTACGAGCAGTACTTC
>TRBJ2-6|-|TRBV5-1|-
CASSLDVAGANVLTF
TGCGCCAGCAGCTTGGATGTGGCTGGGGCCAACGTCCTGACTTTC
>TRBJ2-3|-|TRBV5-1|-
CASSLEPLGADTQYF
TGCGCCAGCAGCTTGGAGCCTCTTGGGGCGGATACGCAGTATTTT
>TRBJ2-7|-|TRBV13|-
CASSPGRSHEQYF
TGTGCCAGCAGCCCGGGACGAAGCCACGAGCAGTACTTC
>TRBJ1-2|TRBD1|TRBV30|few
CALYRTGEAGGYTF
TGTGCCTTGTACCGGACAGGGGAGGCGGGTGGCTACACCTTC
>TRBJ1-2|-|TRBV5-1|-
CASSLAANYGYTF
TGCGCCAGCAGCTTGGCAGCAAACTATGGCTACACCTTC
>TRBJ2-7|-|TRBV4-3|-
CASSHDTEYEQYF
TGCGCCAGCAGCCATGATACAGAGTACGAGCAGTACTTC
>TRBJ1-2|TRBD1|TRBV7-2|few
CASSPRSWTGLNYGYTF
TGTGCCAGCAGCCCACGGAGTTGGACAGGCCTAAACTATGGCTACACCTTC